This T cell receptor beta chain was captured in a study of immune evolution from preneoplasia to lung adenocarcinoma. Notes on the study in general: Normal lung had highest clonality; later lesions appeared denser, more diverse. From normal lung to invasive adenocarcinoma, top clone frequencies appeared to decrease.

TCRdb keeps only in-frame clones here, not all; method: immunoSEQ multiplex PCR. The sample contains several thousand clones, just under 80% of which appear only once. With regard to this clone: Its target is not known.

The CDR3 length is 14 residues. Germline values: CDR1 SQVTM, CDR2 ANQGSEA. Between the trimmed V and J ends, which lost 0 bases and 1 base, there was a span of 6 bases. This receptor was obtained from a person between 45 and 75 years old with lung adenocarcinoma. The source material was FFPE normal lung tissue adjacent to the tumor. This chain connects TRBV29-1 to TRBJ2-2; D gene unclear. Here the CDR3 reads CSVEDMVNTGELFF. The CDR3 nucleotides read TGCAGCGTTGAAGATATGGTGAACACCGGGGAGCTGTTTTTT.